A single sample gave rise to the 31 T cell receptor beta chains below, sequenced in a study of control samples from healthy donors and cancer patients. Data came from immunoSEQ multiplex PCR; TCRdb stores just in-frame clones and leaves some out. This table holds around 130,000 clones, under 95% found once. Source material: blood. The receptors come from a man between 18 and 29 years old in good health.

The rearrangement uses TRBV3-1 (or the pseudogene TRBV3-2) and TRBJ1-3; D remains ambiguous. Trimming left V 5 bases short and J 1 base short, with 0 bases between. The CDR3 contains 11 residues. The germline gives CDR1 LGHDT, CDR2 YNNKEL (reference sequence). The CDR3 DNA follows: TGTGCCAGCAGCTCTGGAAACACCATATATTTT. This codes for CASSSGNTIYF.

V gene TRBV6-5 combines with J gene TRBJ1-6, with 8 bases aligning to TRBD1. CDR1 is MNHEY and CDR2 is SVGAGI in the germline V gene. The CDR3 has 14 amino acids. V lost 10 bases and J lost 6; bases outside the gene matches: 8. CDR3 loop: CAIGQGYGNSPLHF. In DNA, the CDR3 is TGTGCCATCGGACAGGGATACGGTAATTCACCCCTCCACTTT.

The CDR3, as DNA: TGCGCCAGCAGCCAGGGAGGCCTAAGGCGTGAAAAACTGTTTTTT. Residues: CASSQGGLRREKLFF. The V call is TRBV4-1, the J call TRBJ1-4; D remains unclear. The CDR3 has 15 amino acids. CDR1 and CDR2 (germline): MGHRA, YSYEKL. V was trimmed by 3 bases and J by 7 bases, leaving 15 bases between them.

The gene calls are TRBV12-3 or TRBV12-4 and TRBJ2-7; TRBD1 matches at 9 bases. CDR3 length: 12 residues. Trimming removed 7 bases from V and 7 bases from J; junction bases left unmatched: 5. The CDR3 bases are TGTGCCAGCACCAGGGGGACAGGGGAGCAGTACTTC. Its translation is CASTRGTGEQYF.

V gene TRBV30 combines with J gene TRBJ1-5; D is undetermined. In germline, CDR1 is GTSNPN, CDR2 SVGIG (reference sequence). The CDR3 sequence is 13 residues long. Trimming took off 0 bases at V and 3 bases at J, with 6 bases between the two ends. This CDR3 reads CAWSVKDNQPQHF. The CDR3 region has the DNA TGTGCCTGGAGTGTTAAAGACAATCAGCCCCAGCATTTT.

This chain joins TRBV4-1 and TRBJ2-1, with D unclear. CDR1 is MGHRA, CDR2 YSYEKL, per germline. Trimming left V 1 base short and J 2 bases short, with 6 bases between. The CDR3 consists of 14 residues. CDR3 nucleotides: TGCGCCAGCAGCCAAGGGACCCCCTACAATGAGCAGTTCTTC. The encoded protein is CASSQGTPYNEQFF.

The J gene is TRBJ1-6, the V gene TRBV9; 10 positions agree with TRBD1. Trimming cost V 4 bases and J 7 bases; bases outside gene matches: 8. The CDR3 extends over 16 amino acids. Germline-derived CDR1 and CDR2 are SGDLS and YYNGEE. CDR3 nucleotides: TGTGCCAGCAGCTTCACCGGGACAGGGGACAATTCACCCCTCCACTTT. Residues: CASSFTGTGDNSPLHF.

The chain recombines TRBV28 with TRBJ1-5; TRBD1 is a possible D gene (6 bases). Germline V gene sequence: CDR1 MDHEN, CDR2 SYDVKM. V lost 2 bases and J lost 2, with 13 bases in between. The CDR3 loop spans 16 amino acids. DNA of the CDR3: TGTGCCAGCAGTTTAGGGGGGCTGAGGCGCAATCAGCCCCAGCATTTT. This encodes CASSLGGLRRNQPQHF.

The CDR3 loop is CASSQDRGYGNTIYF. The CDR3, as DNA: TGTGCCAGCAGCCAAGACAGGGGGTATGGAAACACCATATATTTT. The V call is TRBV7-9, the J call TRBJ1-3, with 9 bases matching TRBD1. With V trimmed by 5 bases and J by 3 bases, 5 bases remained unmatched. CDR3 length: 15 residues. CDR1 SEHNR and CDR2 FQNEAQ come from the germline V gene (reference sequence).

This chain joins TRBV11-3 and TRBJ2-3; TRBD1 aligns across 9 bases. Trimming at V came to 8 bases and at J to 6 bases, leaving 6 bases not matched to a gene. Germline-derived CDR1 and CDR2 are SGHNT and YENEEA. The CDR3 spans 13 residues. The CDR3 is CASSRDRVDTQYF. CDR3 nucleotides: TGTGCCAGCTCCCGGGACAGGGTCGATACGCAGTATTTT.

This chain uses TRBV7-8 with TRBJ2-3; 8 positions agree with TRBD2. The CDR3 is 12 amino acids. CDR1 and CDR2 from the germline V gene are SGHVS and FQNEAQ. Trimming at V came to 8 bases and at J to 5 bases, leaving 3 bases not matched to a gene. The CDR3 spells CASSGGGDTQYF. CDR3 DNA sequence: TGTGCCAGCTCGGGGGGGGGAGATACGCAGTATTTT.

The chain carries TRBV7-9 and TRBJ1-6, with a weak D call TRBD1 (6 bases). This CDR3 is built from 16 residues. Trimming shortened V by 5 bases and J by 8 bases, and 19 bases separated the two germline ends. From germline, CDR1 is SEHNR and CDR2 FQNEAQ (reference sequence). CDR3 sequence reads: CASSPSRGGLYSPLHF. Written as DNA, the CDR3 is TGTGCCAGCAGCCCATCCCGGGGGGGGCTCTATTCACCCCTCCACTTT.

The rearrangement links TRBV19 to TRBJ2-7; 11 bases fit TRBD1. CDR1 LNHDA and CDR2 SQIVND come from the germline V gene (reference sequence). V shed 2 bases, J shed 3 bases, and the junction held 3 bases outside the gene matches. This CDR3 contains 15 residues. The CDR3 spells CASSIRDRGNYEQYF. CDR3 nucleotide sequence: TGTGCCAGTAGTATACGGGACAGGGGGAACTACGAGCAGTACTTC.

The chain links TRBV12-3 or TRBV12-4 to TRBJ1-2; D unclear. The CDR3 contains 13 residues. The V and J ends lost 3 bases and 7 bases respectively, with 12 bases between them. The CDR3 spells CASSFEGLGGYTF. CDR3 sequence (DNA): TGTGCCAGCAGTTTTGAGGGATTAGGTGGCTACACCTTC.

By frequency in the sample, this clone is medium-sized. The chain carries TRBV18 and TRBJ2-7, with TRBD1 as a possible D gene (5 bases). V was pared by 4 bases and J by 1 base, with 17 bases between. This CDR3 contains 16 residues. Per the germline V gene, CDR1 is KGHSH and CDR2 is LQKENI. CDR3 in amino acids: CASSRSISYRSYEQYF. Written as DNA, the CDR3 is TGTGCCAGCTCACGATCAATTTCGTACAGGTCCTACGAGCAGTACTTC.

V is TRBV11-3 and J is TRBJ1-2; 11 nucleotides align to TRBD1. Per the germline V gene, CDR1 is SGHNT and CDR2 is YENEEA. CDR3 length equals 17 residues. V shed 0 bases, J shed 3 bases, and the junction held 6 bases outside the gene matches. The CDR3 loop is CASSLEGQGDYYYGYTF. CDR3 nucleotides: TGTGCCAGCAGCTTAGAGGGACAGGGGGACTACTACTATGGCTACACCTTC.

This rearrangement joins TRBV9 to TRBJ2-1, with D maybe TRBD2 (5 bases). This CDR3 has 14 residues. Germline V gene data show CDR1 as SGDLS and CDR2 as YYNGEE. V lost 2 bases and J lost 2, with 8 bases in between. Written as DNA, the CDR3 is TGTGCCAGCAGCGTCGGGATCCCCTACAATGAGCAGTTCTTC. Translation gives CASSVGIPYNEQFF.

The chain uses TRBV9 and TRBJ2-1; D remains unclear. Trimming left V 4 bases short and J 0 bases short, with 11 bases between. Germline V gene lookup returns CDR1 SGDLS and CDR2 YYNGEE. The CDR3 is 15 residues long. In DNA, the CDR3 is TGTGCCAGCAGCAAAGACACGGGCTCCTACAATGAGCAGTTCTTC. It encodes CASSKDTGSYNEQFF.

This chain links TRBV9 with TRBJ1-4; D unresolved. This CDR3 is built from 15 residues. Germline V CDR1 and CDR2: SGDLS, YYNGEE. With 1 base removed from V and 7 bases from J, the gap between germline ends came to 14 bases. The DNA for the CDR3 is TGTGCCAGCAGCGTAAGCTTCTGGGCCGGTGAAAAACTGTTTTTT. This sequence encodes CASSVSFWAGEKLFF.

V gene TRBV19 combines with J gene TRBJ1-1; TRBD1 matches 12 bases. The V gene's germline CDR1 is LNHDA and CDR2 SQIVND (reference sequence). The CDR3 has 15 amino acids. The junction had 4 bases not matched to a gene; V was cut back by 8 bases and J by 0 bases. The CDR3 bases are TGTGCCAGTCTGGGACAGGGGGCTTTGAACACTGAAGCTTTCTTT. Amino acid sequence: CASLGQGALNTEAFF.

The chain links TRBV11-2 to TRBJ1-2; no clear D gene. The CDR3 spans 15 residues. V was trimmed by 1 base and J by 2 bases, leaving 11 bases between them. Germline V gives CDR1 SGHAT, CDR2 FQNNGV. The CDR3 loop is CASSLVGSENYGYTF. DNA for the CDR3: TGTGCCAGCAGCTTAGTAGGGTCGGAGAACTATGGCTACACCTTC.

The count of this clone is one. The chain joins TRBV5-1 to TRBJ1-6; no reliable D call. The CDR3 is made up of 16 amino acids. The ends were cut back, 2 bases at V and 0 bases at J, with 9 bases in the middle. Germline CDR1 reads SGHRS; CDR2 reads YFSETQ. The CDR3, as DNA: TGCGCCAGCAGCTTAGCAGCGAGCTCCTATAATTCACCCCTCCACTTT. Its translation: CASSLAASSYNSPLHF. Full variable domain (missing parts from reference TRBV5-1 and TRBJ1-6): KAGVTQTPRYLIKTRGQQVTLSCSPISGHRSVSWYQQTPGQGLQFLFEYFSETQRNKGNFPGRFSGRQFSNSRSEMNVSTLELGDSALYLCASSLAASSYNSPLHFGNGTRLTVT.

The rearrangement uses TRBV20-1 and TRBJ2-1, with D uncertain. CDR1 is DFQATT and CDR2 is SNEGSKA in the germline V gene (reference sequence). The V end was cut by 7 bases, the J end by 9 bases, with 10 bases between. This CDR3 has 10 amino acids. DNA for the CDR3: TGCAGTGTCCAGGTGGCTGAGCAGTTCTTC. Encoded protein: CSVQVAEQFF.

The CDR3 DNA is TGCGCCAGCAGCCCCCGGACAGGGAAGGCTGCAGATACGCAGTATTTT. Amino acid sequence: CASSPRTGKAADTQYF. The chain is built from TRBV5-1 and TRBJ2-3; TRBD1 matches 8 bases. V lost 4 bases and J lost 4; bases outside the gene matches: 11. Germline values: CDR1 SGHRS, CDR2 YFSETQ. The CDR3 has 16 amino acids.

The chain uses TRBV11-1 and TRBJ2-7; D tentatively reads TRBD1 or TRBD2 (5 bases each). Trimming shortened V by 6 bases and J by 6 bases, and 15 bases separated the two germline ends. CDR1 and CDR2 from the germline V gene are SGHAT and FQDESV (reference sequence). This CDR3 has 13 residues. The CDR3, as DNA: TGTGCCAGCAGTCTAGGTGGGGGTCGCGAGCAGTACTTC. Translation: CASSLGGGREQYF. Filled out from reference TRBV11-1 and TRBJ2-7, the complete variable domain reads EAEVAQSPRYKITEKSQAVAFWCDPISGHATLYWYRQILGQGPELLVQFQDESVVDDSQLPKDRFSAERLKGVDSTLKIQPAELGDSAMYLCASSLGGGREQYFGPGTRLTVT.

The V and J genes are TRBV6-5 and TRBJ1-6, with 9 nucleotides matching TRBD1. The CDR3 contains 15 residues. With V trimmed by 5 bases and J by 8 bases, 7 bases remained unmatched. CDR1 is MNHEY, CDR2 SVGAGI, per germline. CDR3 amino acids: CASSLGQGQHSPLHF. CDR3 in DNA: TGTGCCAGCAGTCTCGGACAGGGGCAGCATTCACCCCTCCACTTT.

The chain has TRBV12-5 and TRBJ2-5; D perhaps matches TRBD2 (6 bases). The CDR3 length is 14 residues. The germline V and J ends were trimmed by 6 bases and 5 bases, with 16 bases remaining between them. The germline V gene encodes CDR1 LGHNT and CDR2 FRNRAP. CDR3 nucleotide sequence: TGTGCTAGTGGCCTTAGCGGAGTGGCGGAGACCCAGTACTTC. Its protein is CASGLSGVAETQYF.

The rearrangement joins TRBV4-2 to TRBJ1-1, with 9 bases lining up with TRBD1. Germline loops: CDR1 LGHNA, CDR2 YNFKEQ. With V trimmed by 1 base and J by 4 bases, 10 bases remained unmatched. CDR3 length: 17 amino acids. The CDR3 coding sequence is TGTGCCAGCAGCCAAGTTAGCGGGACAGGGCGAGGCACTGAAGCTTTCTTT. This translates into CASSQVSGTGRGTEAFF.

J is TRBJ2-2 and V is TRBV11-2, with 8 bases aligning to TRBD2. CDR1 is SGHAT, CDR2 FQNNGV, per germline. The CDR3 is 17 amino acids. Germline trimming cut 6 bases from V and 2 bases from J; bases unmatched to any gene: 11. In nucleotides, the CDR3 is TGTGCCAGCAGACCATCCGGACTAGCCGAAAACACCGGGGAGCTGTTTTTT. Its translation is CASRPSGLAENTGELFF.

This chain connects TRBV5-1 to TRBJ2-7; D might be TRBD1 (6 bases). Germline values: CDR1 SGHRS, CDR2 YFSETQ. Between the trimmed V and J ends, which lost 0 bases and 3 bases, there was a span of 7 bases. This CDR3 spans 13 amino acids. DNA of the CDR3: TGCGCCAGCAGCTTGGGGACAGTCTACGAGCAGTACTTC. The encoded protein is CASSLGTVYEQYF.

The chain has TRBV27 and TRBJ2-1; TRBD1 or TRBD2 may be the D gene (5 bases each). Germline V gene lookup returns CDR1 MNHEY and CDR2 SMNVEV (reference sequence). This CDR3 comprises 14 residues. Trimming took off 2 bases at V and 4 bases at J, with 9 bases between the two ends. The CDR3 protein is CASSLNGGYNEQFF. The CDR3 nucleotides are TGTGCCAGCAGTTTAAATGGGGGATACAATGAGCAGTTCTTC.